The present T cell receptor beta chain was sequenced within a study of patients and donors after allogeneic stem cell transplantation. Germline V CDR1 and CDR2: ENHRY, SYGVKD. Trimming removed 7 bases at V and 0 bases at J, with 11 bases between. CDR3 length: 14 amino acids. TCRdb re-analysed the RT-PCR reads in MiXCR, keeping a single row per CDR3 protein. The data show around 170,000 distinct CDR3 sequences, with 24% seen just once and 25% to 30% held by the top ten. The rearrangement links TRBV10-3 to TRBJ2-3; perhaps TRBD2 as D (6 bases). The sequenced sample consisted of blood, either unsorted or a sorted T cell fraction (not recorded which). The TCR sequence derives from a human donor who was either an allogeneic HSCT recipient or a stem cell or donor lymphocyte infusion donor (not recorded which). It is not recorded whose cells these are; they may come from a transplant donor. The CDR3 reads CAIIGGLSTDTQYF. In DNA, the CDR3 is TGTGCCATCATCGGGGGTCTGAGCACAGATACGCAGTATTTT.